A single sample is the source of the 30 T cell receptor beta chains below, sequenced in a study of shared clonotypes between healthy human individuals. Profiled with immunoSEQ multiplex PCR; TCRdb holds only in-frame clones, not every one. The sample has fewer than 1 million clones, roughly 96% seen once. Naive CD8 cells comprised CD45RO-negative, CCR7-positively selected cells, excluding terminally differentiated effector memory CD45RA+ cells. Sequenced material: naive CD8+ T cells sorted from blood. These receptors all stem from a man aged 25-40 years in good health.

This chain joins TRBV10-2 and TRBJ1-5, with D unclear. The V end lost 8 bases, the J end lost 4 bases, and 24 bases lay between the germline ends. Germline V gene sequence: CDR1 WSHSY, CDR2 SAAADI. This CDR3 spans 17 amino acids. CDR3 in amino acids: CASSQTRSGLMNQPQHF. In DNA form, the CDR3 reads TGCGCCAGCTCGCAGACACGCAGCGGGCTAATGAATCAGCCCCAGCATTTT.

Worth noting for this clone: The sample contains more than one DNA sequence encoding this CDR3. The chain employs TRBV2 and TRBJ2-1; TRBD2 matches at 10 bases. This CDR3 is built from 15 residues. The germline V gene has CDR1 SNHLY and CDR2 FYNNEI. V was clipped by 6 bases and J by 0 bases; unmatched bases: 2. Written as DNA, the CDR3 is TGTGCCAGCAGCGGACTAGCGGACTCCTACAATGAGCAGTTCTTC. Amino acids: CASSGLADSYNEQFF.

J is TRBJ2-7 and V is TRBV4-2, with D possibly TRBD1 on 6 matching bases. Trimming shortened V by 2 bases and J by 4 bases, and 27 bases separated the two germline ends. The CDR3 is 19 residues long. Germline CDR1 and CDR2: LGHNA and YNFKEQ. CDR3 nucleotide sequence: TGTGCCAGCAGCCAACACTTCCGCCACAGGGAAACTACTCCATACGAGCAGTACTTC. Protein sequence: CASSQHFRHRETTPYEQYF.

Concerning this clone: Relative to the germline gene, one junction end is altered; a read error may explain this. This rearrangement joins TRBV10-2 to TRBJ1-1; D is undetermined. CDR1 is WSHSY, CDR2 SAAADI, per germline. The CDR3 is made up of 12 amino acids. Here the CDR3 reads CAISEGFTEAFF. The DNA for the CDR3 is TGCGCCATCAGTGAAGGGTTTACTGAAGCTTTCTTT.

The chain is built from TRBV27 and TRBJ2-5; TRBD2 matches at 13 bases. CDR1 and CDR2 from the germline V gene are MNHEY and SMNVEV (reference sequence). The CDR3 sequence is 14 residues long. V shed 6 bases, J shed 5 bases, and the junction held 3 bases outside the gene matches. In DNA form, the CDR3 reads TGTGCCAGCAGGGGACTAGCGGGATTGGAGACCCAGTACTTC. Protein: CASRGLAGLETQYF.

The V and J genes are TRBV7-9 and TRBJ1-2, with TRBD1 as a possible D gene (5 bases). The CDR3 extends over 14 amino acids. The germline CDR1 and CDR2 sequences are SEHNR and FQNEAQ (reference sequence). Trimming shortened V by 7 bases and J by 2 bases, and 14 bases separated the two germline ends. CDR3 region: CASTTGGGNYGYTF. In DNA, the CDR3 is TGTGCCAGCACTACTGGTGGGGGAAACTATGGCTACACCTTC.

V usage is TRBV29-1 and J usage is TRBJ1-4; D is undetermined. Looked up from germline, CDR1 is SQVTM and CDR2 is ANQGSEA. The V end lost 4 bases, the J end lost 6 bases, and 12 bases lay between the germline ends. The CDR3 covers 13 residues. The CDR3 nucleotides are TGCAGCGTTGTGGCCTTTGGGGATGAAAAACTGTTTTTT. It codes for CSVVAFGDEKLFF.

The chain is built from TRBV7-9 and TRBJ1-2; 7 nucleotides match TRBD1. The germline CDR1 and CDR2 sequences are SEHNR and FQNEAQ (reference sequence). V was clipped by 5 bases and J by 2 bases; unmatched bases: 11. The CDR3 is 16 residues long. The CDR3 sequence is CASSPLIGQENYGYTF. The CDR3 nucleotides read TGTGCCAGCAGCCCCCTAATCGGACAGGAGAACTATGGCTACACCTTC.

The V and J genes are TRBV7-9 and TRBJ2-1, with D uncertain. V was trimmed by 4 bases and J by 2 bases, leaving 9 bases between them. CDR1 SEHNR and CDR2 FQNEAQ come from the germline V gene (reference sequence). This CDR3 spans 14 amino acids. CDR3 coding DNA: TGTGCCAGCAGCTACGCGGCAACCTACAATGAGCAGTTCTTC. Translating gives CASSYAATYNEQFF.

This clone occurred once. This chain connects TRBV29-1 to TRBJ2-3; D gene unclear. Germline V gene sequence: CDR1 SQVTM, CDR2 ANQGSEA. Trimming pared 4 bases from V and 0 bases from J, leaving 5 bases between. The CDR3 is 12 amino acids. The CDR3 is CSVVDSTDTQYF. In DNA form, the CDR3 reads TGCAGCGTTGTCGATAGCACAGATACGCAGTATTTT.

This clone was seen only once. One end of the junction fails to match germline, which may point to a read error. The chain uses TRBV29-1 and TRBJ2-3; 9 bases are shared with TRBD1. This CDR3 contains 14 residues. Germline lookup yields CDR1 SQVTM and CDR2 ANQGSEA. CDR3 DNA sequence: TGCAGCGTTGAAGAAGGGACAGGGAGAGATGCGCAGTATTTT. Protein: CSVEEGTGRDAQYF.

CDR3 sequence: CASHRDTDTQYF. The DNA of the CDR3 is TGTGCCAGCCACAGGGATACAGATACGCAGTATTTT. The rearrangement links TRBV2 to TRBJ2-3, with D tentatively TRBD1 (6 bases). The germline V gene has CDR1 SNHLY and CDR2 FYNNEI. V lost 8 bases to trimming and J lost 3 bases, with 9 bases between them. CDR3 size: 12 residues.

The chain uses TRBV6-1 and TRBJ2-7, with D possibly matching TRBD1 (6 bases). The V and J ends lost 5 bases and 2 bases respectively, with 13 bases between them. Germline CDR1 reads MNHNS; CDR2 reads SASEGT. The CDR3 runs to 14 residues. CDR3 sequence reads: CASSTMTGTYEQYF. As DNA, the CDR3 is TGTGCCAGCAGTACAATGACAGGAACCTACGAGCAGTACTTC.

The gene calls are TRBV19 and TRBJ2-1, with 7 positions matching TRBD2. V was pared by 0 bases and J by 3 bases, with 2 bases of the junction left unmatched. The CDR3 runs to 15 residues. Germline assignment: CDR1 LNHDA and CDR2 SQIVND (reference sequence). Here the CDR3 DNA reads TGTGCCAGTAGTATAGACCGGACTAGCTACAATGAGCAGTTCTTC. It yields the protein CASSIDRTSYNEQFF.

This clone was picked up one time. J is TRBJ2-1 and V is TRBV29-1; TRBD2 might be the D (6 bases). CDR1 is SQVTM and CDR2 is ANQGSEA in the germline V gene. This CDR3 is 12 amino acids long. CDR3 sequence: CRAGRDKNEQFF. In DNA form, the CDR3 reads TGCAGGGCTGGGCGGGATAAGAATGAGCAGTTCTTC.

The chain has TRBV6-1 and TRBJ2-7, with unresolved D. Germline V CDR1 and CDR2: MNHNS, SASEGT. The germline V and J ends were trimmed by 6 bases and 0 bases, with 9 bases remaining between them. This CDR3 has 13 amino acids. For the CDR3, the DNA is TGTGCCAGCAGGGCAGGTAGCTCCTACGAGCAGTACTTC. This translates into CASRAGSSYEQYF.

The chain joins TRBV10-2 to TRBJ2-1, with TRBD2 matching over 9 bases. J gave up 3 bases and V 6 bases, and 6 bases lay outside the gene matches. Germline V gene data show CDR1 as WSHSY and CDR2 as SAAADI. The CDR3 has 15 residues. CDR3 amino acids: CASSLASGVYNEQFF. In DNA, the CDR3 is TGCGCCAGCAGCCTAGCTAGCGGGGTCTACAATGAGCAGTTCTTC.

The V and J genes are TRBV15 and TRBJ2-5; 7 nucleotides match TRBD2. Germline CDR1 and CDR2: LNHNV and YYDKDF (reference sequence). The CDR3 is 17 residues long. Unmatched junction bases numbered 10, after V lost 0 bases and J lost 3 bases. The CDR3 DNA follows: TGTGCCACCAGCAGAGATCTTTGGTCGAGCGGGAAAGAGACCCAGTACTTC. The encoded protein is CATSRDLWSSGKETQYF.

This chain uses TRBV4-1 with TRBJ1-4, with 9 nucleotides matching TRBD1. J gave up 3 bases and V 3 bases, and 2 bases lay outside the gene matches. In germline, CDR1 is MGHRA, CDR2 YSYEKL. CDR3 length: 15 amino acids. The CDR3 nucleotides read TGCGCCAGCAGCCAGGGACAGGGACCTAATGAAAAACTGTTTTTT. As protein: CASSQGQGPNEKLFF.

This chain links TRBV5-1 with TRBJ1-2, with D uncertain. Germline V gene sequence: CDR1 SGHRS, CDR2 YFSETQ. This CDR3 has 12 residues. Trimming left V 4 bases short and J 4 bases short, with 8 bases between. The chain's CDR3 is CASSTDLYGYTF. The CDR3 DNA is TGCGCCAGCAGCACAGACCTCTATGGCTACACCTTC. Combining the CDR3 with reference TRBV5-1 and TRBJ1-2 gives the whole variable domain KAGVTQTPRYLIKTRGQQVTLSCSPISGHRSVSWYQQTPGQGLQFLFEYFSETQRNKGNFPGRFSGRQFSNSRSEMNVSTLELGDSALYLCASSTDLYGYTFGSGTRLTVV.

This chain joins TRBV7-3 and TRBJ2-3; 9 bases are shared with TRBD2. The CDR3 totals 16 residues. Germline trimming cut 2 bases from V and 4 bases from J; bases unmatched to any gene: 7. Germline V lookup: CDR1 SGHTA, CDR2 FQGTGA. CDR3 in amino acids: CASSLAGGRVADTQYF. The CDR3 nucleotides read TGTGCCAGCAGCTTAGCGGGGGGGCGCGTAGCAGATACGCAGTATTTT.

The count of this clone is one. In nucleotides, the CDR3 is TGTGCCAGCAGCGGATTGTCTGGGGCCAACGTCCTGACTTTC. It specifies CASSGLSGANVLTF. The chain has TRBV6-5 and TRBJ2-6; D is unresolved. V lost 6 bases to trimming and J lost 1 base, with 7 bases between them. CDR1 and CDR2 (germline): MNHEY, SVGAGI. The CDR3 sequence is 14 residues long.

The chain is built from TRBV4-1 and TRBJ2-7, with D hard to call. Trimming shortened V by 0 bases and J by 3 bases, and 6 bases separated the two germline ends. Germline V gives CDR1 MGHRA, CDR2 YSYEKL. The CDR3 is made up of 13 amino acids. The CDR3 sequence: CASSQEGLYEQYF. The CDR3 DNA follows: TGCGCCAGCAGCCAAGAAGGTCTCTACGAGCAGTACTTC.

The J gene is TRBJ2-1, the V gene TRBV13, with D hard to call. With 0 bases removed from V and 4 bases from J, the gap between germline ends came to 4 bases. Germline assignment: CDR1 PRHDT and CDR2 FYEKMQ (reference sequence). The length of the CDR3 is 13 residues. Here the CDR3 reads CASSLGVYNEQFF. CDR3 sequence (DNA): TGTGCCAGCAGCTTAGGGGTATACAATGAGCAGTTCTTC.

The chain employs TRBV30 and TRBJ2-7; 8 positions agree with TRBD1. Trimming took 5 bases from V and 0 from J; bases not matched to a gene: 3. In germline, CDR1 is GTSNPN, CDR2 SVGIG (reference sequence). This CDR3 is built from 13 residues. The CDR3 region is CAWGQGSSYEQYF. CDR3 DNA: TGTGCCTGGGGACAGGGCAGCTCCTACGAGCAGTACTTC.

This clone was seen a single time. V is TRBV4-3 and J is TRBJ1-5; D is undetermined. Germline V gene sequence: CDR1 LGHNA, CDR2 YSLEER. The CDR3 runs to 14 residues. The V gene lost 1 base and the J gene lost 4 bases, with 8 bases spanning the gap. CDR3 nucleotides: TGCGCCAGCAGCCAAGGACCGGCTAATCAGCCCCAGCATTTT. This codes for CASSQGPANQPQHF.

The J gene is TRBJ2-7, the V gene TRBV28; D not resolved. There are 12 residues in the CDR3. CDR1 MDHEN and CDR2 SYDVKM come from the germline V gene. V was trimmed by 4 bases and J by 6 bases, leaving 10 bases between them. The CDR3 region is CASSSISVEQYF. The CDR3 DNA sequence: TGTGCCAGCAGTTCCATCAGCGTCGAGCAGTACTTC.

The rearrangement joins TRBV28 to TRBJ2-1, with 9 positions matching TRBD2. This CDR3 spans 15 amino acids. V shed 6 bases and J 3 bases; nucleotides not matched to a gene: 6. Germline assignment: CDR1 MDHEN and CDR2 SYDVKM. CDR3 loop: CASSPLAGFYNEQFF. In DNA, the CDR3 is TGTGCCAGCAGCCCCCTAGCGGGATTCTACAATGAGCAGTTCTTC.

The sample holds one count of this clone. This chain joins TRBV30 and TRBJ2-7; D is unclear. This CDR3 has 12 residues. In germline, CDR1 is GTSNPN, CDR2 SVGIG (reference sequence). Trimming removed 1 base at V and 2 bases at J, with 6 bases between. CDR3 nucleotide sequence: TGTGCCTGGAGTGGTGGGCCCTACGAGCAGTACTTC. Protein: CAWSGGPYEQYF.

The chain uses TRBV29-1 and TRBJ2-1, with D perhaps matching TRBD2 (5 bases). This CDR3 contains 14 residues. Germline CDR1 SQVTM, CDR2 ANQGSEA. Trimming stripped 3 bases from V and 2 bases from J, with 11 bases between. The CDR3 spells CSVDGSSPYNEQFF. CDR3 DNA sequence: TGCAGCGTTGACGGGTCTAGCCCCTACAATGAGCAGTTCTTC.